This T cell receptor beta chain was recorded in a study of T cells after yellow fever vaccination. Study-wide context: Low-cell-number fractions underwent preparation using SMART-Seq v4 Ultra Low Input.

The CDR3 is 17 amino acids. Germline-derived CDR1 and CDR2 are LGHNA and YSLEER. J gave up 3 bases and V 1 base, and 10 bases lay outside the gene matches. Whole-study findings and limits: When the response was secondary, it was weaker but reached its peak faster, day 5 versus 15.

TCRdb recomputed calls from the 5' RACE reads with MiXCR, one row per CDR3 protein. Here the sample spans roughly 56,000 distinct CDR3 sequences, 4.5% to 6% being singletons. The sample holds many counts of this clonotype. The chain has TRBV4-3 and TRBJ2-7, with TRBD1 matching 9 bases. The sequencing here drew on PBMCs, either bulk or a sorted T-cell subset (CD4+, CD8+, memory, or dextramer-sorted; not recorded which), taken on the day of the yellow fever booster vaccination. This clonotype originated in a young man who received the YFV17D yellow fever vaccine. CDR3 sequence reads: CASSQGQGELALYEQYF. CDR3 DNA sequence: TGCGCCAGCAGCCAAGGACAGGGGGAACTGGCACTCTACGAGCAGTACTTC.